The rows below give T cell receptor beta chains drawn from one sample of a study of blood T cell repertoires in COVID-19. Clones were read by immunoSEQ multiplex PCR, and TCRdb kept only the in-frame ones, dropping some. The profile covers roughly 160,000 clones, with roughly 93% appearing a single time and roughly 2.3% taken by the ten largest. Source material: peripheral blood. Receptor source: a man aged 18 to 30 with acute or convalescent COVID-19. Both conserved end residues are part of each CDR3. The order of the fields is clone size, J gene, D gene, V gene, CDR3 DNA, CDR3 protein. D genes are given only for firm matches. Clone size is given for some rows only: seen once, a few or many times, or a class if the clone is expanded.

-	TRBJ1-3	-	TRBV7-2	TGTGCCAGCAGCTTGCGCCCGGGACTAAGGGGAAACACCATATATTTT	CASSLRPGLRGNTIYF
-	TRBJ1-2	-	TRBV27	TGTGCCAGCAGTTCCCTCTACAGGGAAAGCTATGGCTACACCTTC	CASSSLYRESYGYTF
-	TRBJ1-3	-	TRBV5-1	TGCGCCAGCAGCTTCGGCGGGACTTCTGGAAACACCATATATTTT	CASSFGGTSGNTIYF
-	TRBJ1-1	TRBD1	TRBV19	TGTGCCAGTAGTATGCGCGGTACAGGGGGCCTAACAGCTTTCTTT	CASSMRGTGGLTAFF
-	TRBJ2-1	-	TRBV7-8	TGTGCCAGCAGCTTGATCGGGGGAGATTACAATGAGCAGTTCTTC	CASSLIGGDYNEQFF
-	TRBJ2-7	TRBD1	TRBV27	TGTGCCAGCAGTCCCGGGACAGGGTTCGAGCAGTACTTC	CASSPGTGFEQYF
-	TRBJ2-3	-	TRBV5-1	TGCGCCAGCAGCTTGGGTCTGGGGGCGACAGATACGCAGTATTTT	CASSLGLGATDTQYF
-	TRBJ1-3	-	TRBV6-5	TGTGCCAGCAGTTACTCGACTGGCTCTGGAAACACCATATATTTT	CASSYSTGSGNTIYF
-	TRBJ1-1	-	TRBV11-2	TGTGCCAGCAGGAAACCGGGTTCTAGTAACACTGAAGCTTTCTTT	CASRKPGSSNTEAFF
once	TRBJ2-1	TRBD2	TRBV11-2	TGTGCCAGCAGCCTGGGGACTAGCGGGAGCGCGGAGAATGAGCAGTTCTTC	CASSLGTSGSAENEQFF
once	TRBJ2-2	-	TRBV19	TGTGCCAGTAGTATACCCGGGGATTTGAACACCGGGGAGCTGTTTTTT	CASSIPGDLNTGELFF
-	TRBJ1-2	-	TRBV27	TGTGCCAGCAGTCCGGACAGATTTAACTATGGCTACACCTTC	CASSPDRFNYGYTF
-	TRBJ2-7	TRBD1	TRBV5-1	TGCGCCAGCAGCTTGCCCGGGACAGGCTCCTACGAGCAGTACTTC	CASSLPGTGSYEQYF
-	TRBJ1-1	-	TRBV19	TGTGCCAGTAGTGCCGGGGGACTGAACACTGAAGCTTTCTTT	CASSAGGLNTEAFF
few	TRBJ2-5	TRBD2	TRBV5-4	TGTGCCAGCAGCTACCCTGGGAGGGTTGATCAAGAGACCCAGTACTTC	CASSYPGRVDQETQYF
-	TRBJ1-3	TRBD1	TRBV11-2	TGTGCCAGCAGCTTAGGGGACAGGACCAGGGGAAACACCATATATTTT	CASSLGDRTRGNTIYF
-	TRBJ2-1	TRBD1	TRBV4-1	TGCGCCAGCAGCCAAGAACAGGGGTTCTACAATGAGCAGTTCTTC	CASSQEQGFYNEQFF
-	TRBJ2-5	-	TRBV19	TGTGCCAGTAGTATAGAGGCGGGCGAAGGAGAGACCCAGTACTTC	CASSIEAGEGETQYF
-	TRBJ1-4	TRBD1	TRBV19	TGTGCCAGTAGAACCGGGGACAGGACTAATGAAAAACTGTTTTTT	CASRTGDRTNEKLFF
-	TRBJ2-2	-	TRBV9	TGTGCCAGCAGCGCAGGATCGAGTGTGATTTGGACCGGGGAGCTGTTTTTT	CASSAGSSVIWTGELFF
-	TRBJ1-2	-	TRBV6-5	TGTGCCAGCAGTTTCAGGACTAACTATGGCTACACCTTC	CASSFRTNYGYTF
-	TRBJ2-7	TRBD2	TRBV7-8	TGTGCCAGCTCGCCCGATAGCGGGGGGCCTAGCTCCTACGAGCAGTACTTC	CASSPDSGGPSSYEQYF
-	TRBJ2-7	-	TRBV21-1	TGTGCCAGCAGCAAAGTAGTCTCCTACGAGCAGTACTTC	CASSKVVSYEQYF
-	TRBJ2-1	-	TRBV19	TGTGCCAGTAGTTCTATCACAGGAAGCTCCTACAATGAGCAGTTCTTC	CASSSITGSSYNEQFF
-	TRBJ2-5	TRBD2	TRBV5-1	TGCGCCAGCAGACCATGGACTAGCGGGGGACCAGAGACCCAGTACTTC	CASRPWTSGGPETQYF
few	TRBJ2-2	TRBD2	TRBV11-2	TGTGCCAGCAGCCTTAGCGGGAGGAGGGCCGGGGAGCTGTTTTTT	CASSLSGRRAGELFF
-	TRBJ1-1	TRBD1	TRBV19	TGTGCCAGTAGTAACCCAGGGGGGTACACTGAAGCTTTCTTT	CASSNPGGYTEAFF
-	TRBJ1-5	TRBD1	TRBV5-1	TGCGCCAGCAGCTTGGAGGCAGGGGGATTTCAGCCCCAGCATTTT	CASSLEAGGFQPQHF
-	TRBJ1-6	-	TRBV27	TGTGCCAGCAGTTTTAGGGGATCATCACCCCTCCACTTT	CASSFRGSSPLHF
once	TRBJ2-7	TRBD1	TRBV24-1	TGTGCCACCAGTGACCGTACAGGGGTTGACGAGCAGTACTTC	CATSDRTGVDEQYF
once	TRBJ2-5	-	TRBV4-2	TGTGCCAGCAGCCAAACCGGATTTCGGATGGAGGGCCGACGGAAACAAGAGACCCAGTACTTC	CASSQTGFRMEGRRKQETQYF
-	TRBJ1-2	TRBD1	TRBV18	TGTGCCAGCTCACAGGGACAGGGCGGTGGCTACACCTTC	CASSQGQGGGYTF
-	TRBJ1-4	-	TRBV29-1	TGCAGCGTTTCGGTGCGGGGTAATGAAAAACTGTTTTTT	CSVSVRGNEKLFF
-	TRBJ2-3	TRBD1	TRBV24-1	TGTGCCACCAGTGATTTGGGACAGGGTGGCACAGATACGCAGTATTTT	CATSDLGQGGTDTQYF
-	TRBJ2-1	-	TRBV10-2	TGCGCCAGAACGGGGGATTTCACCAATGAGCAGTTCTTC	CARTGDFTNEQFF
-	TRBJ2-3	TRBD1	TRBV9	TGTGCCAGCAGCTCAACAGGGGGCCAGCACACAGATACGCAGTATTTT	CASSSTGGQHTDTQYF
once	TRBJ2-5	-	TRBV15	TGTGCCACCCGCCCGACTCACCTTATCCAAGAGACCCAGTACTTC	CATRPTHLIQETQYF
-	TRBJ2-1	-	TRBV27	TGTGCCAGCAGTTCAGAGGGGGTCTTAATATACAATGAGCAGTTCTTC	CASSSEGVLIYNEQFF
-	TRBJ2-7	-	TRBV7-9	TGTGCCAGCAGCTCCCGGGACATCTCCTACGAGCAGTACTTC	CASSSRDISYEQYF
-	TRBJ2-7	TRBD2	TRBV19	TGTGCCAGTAGTATAGCGGGGGGGCCTTACGAGCAGTACTTC	CASSIAGGPYEQYF
-	TRBJ1-2	-	TRBV9	TGTGCCAGCAGCCCCCCGGGAAGATCTAACTATGGCTACACCTTC	CASSPPGRSNYGYTF
-	TRBJ2-1	-	TRBV5-1	TGCGCCAGCAGCTTGGAGGGGCTTTCCTACAATGAGCAGTTCTTC	CASSLEGLSYNEQFF
-	TRBJ2-7	TRBD1	TRBV5-1	TGCGCCAGCAGCCACAGGGGGTGGACTACCTACGAGCAGTACTTC	CASSHRGWTTYEQYF
-	TRBJ1-1	-	TRBV5-1	TGCGCCAGCAGCTTGGAGAGAGATACTGAAGCTTTCTTT	CASSLERDTEAFF
-	TRBJ1-6	-	TRBV19	TGTGCCAGTAGTAGGACTGACGGTTCACCCCTCCACTTT	CASSRTDGSPLHF
-	TRBJ2-1	-	TRBV9	TGTGCCAGCAGCGGTGGACAAGCCTACAATGAGCAGTTCTTC	CASSGGQAYNEQFF
-	TRBJ1-2	-	TRBV4-1	TGCGCCAGCAGCCTGACAGGTAACAAGGATGGCTACACCTTC	CASSLTGNKDGYTF
-	TRBJ1-2	-	TRBV3-1/TRBV3-2	TGTGCCAGCAGCCAAGTCGATAGTGCCTATGGCTACACCTTC	CASSQVDSAYGYTF
few	TRBJ1-5	TRBD1	TRBV7-8	TGTGCCAGCAGCTACAGACAGGGCGGTCGAGTTGTGAGTCAGCCCCAGCATTTT	CASSYRQGGRVVSQPQHF
-	TRBJ2-3	TRBD2	TRBV6-4	TGTGCCAGCAGCCAGCGACTAGCCCTCACAGATACGCAGTATTTT	CASSQRLALTDTQYF
-	TRBJ2-7	-	TRBV27	TGTGCCAGCAGTGTACCCGGGACTAGGGGGCTCGAGCAGTACTTC	CASSVPGTRGLEQYF
-	TRBJ1-2	TRBD1	TRBV6-5	TGTGCCAGCACCGGGACAGGGGGCTGGAACTATGGCTACACCTTC	CASTGTGGWNYGYTF